The rows below give T cell receptor beta chains drawn from one sample of a study of cytomegalovirus exposure and HLA in healthy donors. Only in-frame clones appear in the TCRdb table, and some are missing; sequencing was by immunoSEQ multiplex PCR. Among around 200,000 clones listed, around 74% were seen once. The sample was PBMCs. Receptor source: a male donor in good health and CMV-seronegative. Both conserved end residues are part of each CDR3. D genes are given only for firm matches.

v_call,d_call,j_call,cdr3_aa
TRBV6-5,NA,TRBJ2-7,CASSPSSGYEQYF
TRBV6-5,TRBD2,TRBJ2-1,CASKRGTGGSNEQFF
TRBV10-2,NA,TRBJ1-3,CASSLRGLPSGNTIYF
TRBV30,TRBD1,TRBJ1-3,CAATGSSGNTIYF
TRBV7-8,TRBD1,TRBJ1-5,CASSSDRASNQPQHF
TRBV19,NA,TRBJ2-3,CASSASRGASTDTQYF
TRBV30,TRBD1,TRBJ1-5,CASAGGDNQPQHF
TRBV6-5,TRBD1,TRBJ1-1,CASRGDRWNTEAFF
TRBV6-5,TRBD1,TRBJ2-1,CASKSGQGVNEQFF
TRBV19,NA,TRBJ2-1,CASSIGGAQFF
TRBV6-6,NA,TRBJ2-3,CASLLAGARTDTQYF
TRBV5-8,TRBD1,TRBJ2-4,CASSRGQGEAKNIQYF
TRBV6-6,TRBD1,TRBJ1-5,CASSYSAQGAISPQHF
TRBV30,TRBD1,TRBJ1-5,CAWTLGQGVGQPQHF
TRBV18,NA,TRBJ1-1,CASSQSDSTEAFF
TRBV5-1,TRBD2,TRBJ2-7,CASSTTSGGAYEQYF
TRBV4-2,NA,TRBJ1-1,CASSQRNLGTNTEAFF
TRBV16,NA,TRBJ1-5,CASSQSTAPQHF
TRBV10-3,NA,TRBJ2-1,CAISVGMRALNEQFF
TRBV28,NA,TRBJ1-2,CANSLSGDYGYTF
TRBV28,NA,TRBJ1-1,CASSLWEGRNTEAFF
TRBV7-2,TRBD1,TRBJ1-3,CASSFYKGAFGNTIYF
TRBV2,NA,TRBJ2-7,CASSEAPAGALSYEQYF
TRBV18,NA,TRBJ1-2,CASSPVSTYNYGYTF
TRBV6-5,NA,TRBJ1-5,CASSGGGVNQPQHF
TRBV6-6,NA,TRBJ2-1,CASTLYNEQFF
TRBV4-3,TRBD1,TRBJ1-1,CASSQGARTGDAFF
TRBV6-5,NA,TRBJ1-5,CASSLSQGQPQHF
TRBV6-5,TRBD2,TRBJ2-1,CASSTGGIRPNEQFF
TRBV30,TRBD1,TRBJ2-7,CAWSLGQGYYEQYF
TRBV5-1,TRBD2,TRBJ2-3,CASSLEASGVLVDTQYF
TRBV7-4,NA,TRBJ1-5,CASSLYTGGNQPQHF
TRBV28,NA,TRBJ1-5,CASSLDSNQPQHF
TRBV6-5,TRBD1,TRBJ2-7,CASSYSTGYEQYF
TRBV6-5,NA,TRBJ2-7,CASSRTEYYEQYF
TRBV4-1,NA,TRBJ2-4,CASSQDIGGPDIQYF
TRBV28,NA,TRBJ2-5,CASSHRRQLQETQYF
TRBV5-1,NA,TRBJ1-2,CASSVLAGEANYGYTF
TRBV11-2,NA,TRBJ1-2,CASSLARHPGYTF
TRBV5-1,NA,TRBJ2-7,CASSLALDLPSYEQYF
TRBV7-3,NA,TRBJ2-3,CASSFAGFDTQYF
TRBV19,NA,TRBJ2-1,CASSIWGGSDNEQFF
TRBV12-5,NA,TRBJ1-3,CASGLGGTLGNTIYF